This is a list of T cell receptor beta chains from one sample in a study of blood T cell repertoires in COVID-19. Measured with immunoSEQ multiplex PCR; TCRdb has only the in-frame clones, and not every one. The data contain fewer than 200,000 clones, around 80% of them seen just once; the ten biggest clones take up 15% to 20%. Sequencing used PBMCs or T cells enriched from blood (not recorded which). These receptors were obtained from a woman between 65 and 79 years old in a cohort exposed to, infected with or recovered from COVID-19 (not recorded which). The CDR3 runs from the conserved cysteine through the conserved F or W. The D gene is left open where the match is weak.

>TRBJ2-2|TRBV7-3|TRBD1
TGTGCCAGCAGCCCGGAAGCGACAGGGATCTGGGGTCAGCTGTTTTTT
CASSPEATGIWGQLFF
>TRBJ1-1|TRBV28|NA
TGTGCCAGCAGCAATACAGGGTCGGAGAACACTGAAGCTTTCTTT
CASSNTGSENTEAFF
>TRBJ1-5|TRBV19|TRBD1
TGTGCCAGTAGTATCCGACAGGGGGACGGTCCCCAGCATTTT
CASSIRQGDGPQHF
>TRBJ2-7|TRBV5-6|TRBD1
TGTGCCAGCAACCGACAGGGGGCGCTATTCGAGCAGTACTTC
CASNRQGALFEQYF
>TRBJ2-7|TRBV6-1|TRBD1
TGTGCCAGCAGTGAAGCGCGGGCCGGGACAGTCATATACGAGCAGTACTTC
CASSEARAGTVIYEQYF
>TRBJ1-6|TRBV7-2|NA
TGTGCCAGCAGCCGTCAAGGGGGACCTAATTCACCCCTCCACTTT
CASSRQGGPNSPLHF
>TRBJ2-5|TRBV28|TRBD1
TGTGCCAGCAGTTTTCGGACAGGGGGCGGCGAGACCCAGTACTTC
CASSFRTGGGETQYF
>TRBJ2-3|TRBV5-5|NA
TGTGCCAGCAGCTTGATCGGGAGCACAGATACGCAGTATTTT
CASSLIGSTDTQYF
>TRBJ2-5|TRBV27|NA
TGTGCCAGCAGTTTTTCCGGGACCCAGTACTTC
CASSFSGTQYF
>TRBJ2-3|TRBV12-5|TRBD1
TGTGCTAGTGGTTTGGTCCCCTGGCAGGGGGCAGATACGCAGTATTTT
CASGLVPWQGADTQYF
>TRBJ2-2|TRBV10-3|TRBD1
TGTGCCATCAGTGGAGAGGGGGCGCGAAACACCGGGGAGCTGTTTTTT
CAISGEGARNTGELFF
>TRBJ2-7|TRBV2|NA
TGTGCCAGCAATATGGAGCGGGCGAACTCCCCCTACGAGCAGTACTTC
CASNMERANSPYEQYF
>TRBJ2-1|TRBV6-2/TRBV6-3|NA
TGTGCCAGCAGCCGCCCATCTAATAATGAGCAGTTCTTC
CASSRPSNNEQFF